Presented here are 6 T cell receptor beta chains from one specimen sequenced in a study of blood T cells in healthy people across ages. Next came a second PCR, run for about 7 to 12 cycles, which used a sample-barcoded 5' primer along with a J-beta primer mix. One entry per CDR3 protein, called by TCRdb with MiXCR from the 5' RACE reads. The sample holds some 890,000 distinct CDR3 sequences, almost 30% seen once. The data were also submitted as part of a second study, on T cells of mothers and their children.

Sequenced: blood. The receptors here all came from a woman aged 40 to 50 in good health.

There are a few counts of this clonotype. The chain's CDR3 is CASSLDRGRGTEAFF. The CDR3, as DNA: TGCGCCAGCAGCTTGGACAGGGGGCGAGGCACTGAAGCTTTCTTT. This rearrangement joins TRBV5-1 to TRBJ1-1; 9 bases line up with TRBD1. The CDR3 has 15 amino acids. Trimming removed 0 bases from V and 4 bases from J; junction bases left unmatched: 4. CDR1 is SGHRS and CDR2 is YFSETQ in the germline V gene.

This clonotype has at least ten counts. The CDR3 region is CASSFGQVAREETQYF. The CDR3 DNA sequence: TGCGCCAGCAGCTTCGGACAGGTCGCTCGCGAGGAGACCCAGTACTTC. The J gene is TRBJ2-5, the V gene TRBV5-1, with 7 bases lining up with TRBD1. CDR1 is SGHRS and CDR2 is YFSETQ in the germline V gene. V was pared by 2 bases and J by 5 bases, with 12 bases of the junction left unmatched. The CDR3 runs 16 residues.

This clonotype has a handful of counts. The V and J genes are TRBV4-3 and TRBJ2-5; D may correspond to TRBD1 or TRBD2 (6 bases each). This CDR3 is built from 14 residues. The ends were cut back, 0 bases at V and 7 bases at J, with 12 bases in the middle. From germline, CDR1 is LGHNA and CDR2 YSLEER. As DNA, the CDR3 is TGCGCCAGCAGCCAAGATACCGGGGGCGGGACCCAGTACTTC. Amino acid sequence: CASSQDTGGGTQYF.

This clonotype has at least ten counts. The chain carries TRBV28 and TRBJ2-3, with D maybe TRBD2 (7 bases). This CDR3 is built from 15 residues. Between the trimmed V and J ends, which lost 5 bases and 5 bases, there was a span of 17 bases. From germline, CDR1 is MDHEN and CDR2 SYDVKM. CDR3 amino acids: CASSPLGGAEDTQYF. Written as DNA, the CDR3 is TGTGCCAGCAGTCCTCTAGGGGGGGCGGAAGATACGCAGTATTTT.

For this clonotype: The junction does not match germline at one end; this may be a read error. The genes are TRBV28 and TRBJ2-3, with 10 bases lining up with TRBD1. The CDR3 covers 16 residues. Germline V lookup: CDR1 MDHEN, CDR2 SYDVKM. The CDR3 bases are TGTGCCAGCAGCTCGCGGGACAGGGGCGGCACAGATGCGCAGTATTTT. Its translation: CASSSRDRGGTDAQYF.

V is TRBV7-6 and J is TRBJ2-1; D unresolved. V lost 4 bases and J 10 bases, leaving 11 bases between the germline ends. This CDR3 region has 12 residues. Per germline, CDR1 SGHVS and CDR2 FNYEAQ. CDR3 residues: CASSSDGPEQFF. CDR3 sequence (DNA): TGTGCCAGCAGCTCAGACGGACCCGAGCAGTTCTTC. Complete variable domain (other parts from reference TRBV7-6 and TRBJ2-1): GAGVSQSPRYKVTKRGQDVALRCDPISGHVSLYWYRQALGQGPEFLTYFNYEAQQDKSGLPNDRFSAERPEGSISTLTIQRTEQRDSAMYRCASSSDGPEQFFGPGTRLTVL.